This TCR beta chain emerged from a study of cytomegalovirus exposure and HLA in healthy donors. Study-wide findings and caveats: Some public TCRs appeared in many individuals, while most sequences were rare. The likely origin of a cluster of highly shared sequence variants was a sequencing artifact. Later on, analysis showed that most CMV-associated TCR beta chains appeared to be HLA-restricted.

Per the germline V gene, CDR1 is SEHNR and CDR2 is FQNEAQ (reference sequence). The length of the CDR3 is 15 residues. Concerning this clone itself: Its antigen is currently unknown. One end of the junction varies from germline; a read error may be responsible.

The PCR had 60 Vbeta and 13 Jbeta primers. Clones were sequenced by immunoSEQ multiplex PCR, and TCRdb holds only the in-frame ones, with some missing. Counted here are approximately 170,000 clones, less than 85% occurring once; the ten biggest clones make up 1%. The chain recombines TRBV7-9 with TRBJ2-7; TRBD1 matches 9 bases. This TCR was sampled from a boy under 10 years old in good health and CMV-seronegative. Sequenced: PBMCs. CDR3 sequence: CSSSLGTGSLYEQYF. The CDR3 DNA reads as TGTTCCAGCAGCTTGGGGACAGGGTCTCTCTACGAGCAGTACTTC.